Detailed here is one TCR beta chain. The entry originates in a study of blood T cell repertoires in COVID-19. The germline CDR1 and CDR2 sequences are LNHDA and SQIVND (reference sequence). This CDR3 spans 16 amino acids. V gave up 5 bases and J gave up 0 bases; unmatched junction bases: 8. The method was immunoSEQ multiplex PCR; TCRdb's version includes in-frame clones alone and lacks a portion of them. This table holds around 100,000 clones, around nine tenths found once. Sequenced material: peripheral blood. The rearrangement links TRBV19 to TRBJ2-7; 9 positions match TRBD2. This TCR came from a human donor in a cohort sampled during active COVID-19. The CDR3 DNA reads as TGTGCCAGTAGTCTCCAATGGACTAGCGCCTCCTACGAGCAGTACTTC. Translated: CASSLQWTSASYEQYF.